One sample yielded the 13 T cell receptor beta chains listed below, sequenced in a study of CD8+CD57+ T cells in acquired aplastic anemia. Patients sequenced had flow cytometry evidence of CD8+CD57+ cell expansion. The template for TCR beta VDJ and CDR3 sequence profiling was genomic DNA. TCRdb reprocessed the reads with MiXCR, giving one entry per CDR3 protein. The sample has about 190,000 distinct CDR3 sequences; under 55% are singletons. Sequenced input: sorted CD4+, CD8+, or CD8+CD57+ T cells (not recorded which) from PBMCs. The source of these receptors is a human donor with aplastic anemia.

V and J are TRBV20-1 and TRBJ1-2, with unresolved D. The V end lost 1 base, the J end lost 5 bases, and 14 bases lay between the germline ends. Per the germline V gene, CDR1 is DFQATT and CDR2 is SNEGSKA (reference sequence). CDR3 length: 14 amino acids. The CDR3 nucleotides read TGCAGTGCTAGAGGAGGGTCAGATCCTTATGGCTACACCTTC. It codes for CSARGGSDPYGYTF.

Notes on this clonotype: At one of its ends the junction is not consistent with the germline gene, which may arise from a read error. The chain joins TRBV10-2 to TRBJ2-7; D unresolved. This CDR3 is 11 amino acids long. From germline, CDR1 is WSHSY and CDR2 SAAADI. CDR3 amino acids: CANSIGYEQYF. CDR3 DNA: TGCGCCAACAGTATTGGCTACGAGCAGTACTTC.

V and J are TRBV25-1 and TRBJ2-7; 12 nucleotides align to TRBD1. Germline V CDR1 and CDR2: MGHDK, SYGVNS. The CDR3 runs to 13 residues. The junction had 2 bases not matched to a gene; V was cut back by 6 bases and J by 5 bases. CDR3 amino acids: CASRGTGGHEQYF. The DNA for the CDR3 is TGTGCCAGCAGGGGGACAGGGGGCCACGAGCAGTACTTC.

The V and J genes are TRBV7-8 and TRBJ2-7; the match to TRBD2 covers 9 bases. Germline V gene data show CDR1 as SGHVS and CDR2 as FQNEAQ. This CDR3 spans 16 amino acids. V trimming: 2 bases; J trimming: 0 bases; junction bases outside the gene matches: 5. The DNA of the CDR3 is TGTGCCAGCAGCTTATCAGCGGGAGGTTACTCCTACGAGCAGTACTTC. Protein product: CASSLSAGGYSYEQYF. Complete variable domain (other parts from reference TRBV7-8 and TRBJ2-7): GAGVSQSPRYKVAKRGQDVALRCDPISGHVSLFWYQQALGQGPEFLTYFQNEAQLDKSGLPSDRFFAERPEGSVSTLKIQRTQQEDSAVYLCASSLSAGGYSYEQYFGPGTRLTVT.

The chain joins TRBV7-2 to TRBJ1-1; D is perhaps TRBD1 (5 bases). Germline V gives CDR1 SGHTA, CDR2 FQGNSA. With 5 bases removed from V and 3 bases from J, the gap between germline ends came to 13 bases. The CDR3 sequence is 14 residues long. The CDR3 coding sequence is TGTGCCAGCAGCCAGGGAGGGAAGGACACTGAAGCTTTCTTT. Its protein product is CASSQGGKDTEAFF.

The gene calls are TRBV7-2 and TRBJ2-7; 7 nucleotides align to TRBD2. The CDR3 spans 14 residues. Per germline, CDR1 SGHTA and CDR2 FQGNSA. V was pared by 7 bases and J by 3 bases, with 9 bases of the junction left unmatched. The CDR3 region has the DNA TGTGCCAGCATGGAAGCGGGACCCTTCTACGAGCAGTACTTC. Encoded protein: CASMEAGPFYEQYF.

The CDR3 is CAVTGRGQQPQHF. CDR3 nucleotide sequence: TGTGCCGTAACAGGGAGGGGGCAACAGCCCCAGCATTTT. The chain carries TRBV6-2 or TRBV6-3 and TRBJ1-5; 7 nucleotides align to TRBD1. The CDR3 is made up of 13 amino acids. Germline-derived CDR1 and CDR2 are MNHEY and SVGEGT. The trim removed 11 bases at V and 7 bases at J, leaving 11 bases unmatched.

This clonotype occurred many times. The genes are TRBV19 and TRBJ2-3; D call uncertain. CDR3 size: 13 residues. Germline CDR1 and CDR2: LNHDA and SQIVND (reference sequence). V was clipped by 7 bases and J by 3 bases, with 11 bases between them. The CDR3 reads CASKAITTDTQYF. The DNA of the CDR3 is TGTGCCAGTAAGGCCATCACTACAGATACGCAGTATTTT. Based on the CDR3 plus reference TRBV19 and TRBJ2-3, the full variable domain is DGGITQSPKYLFRKEGQNVTLSCEQNLNHDAMYWYRQDPGQGLRLIYYSQIVNDFQKGDIAEGYSVSREKKESFPLTVTSAQKNPTAFYLCASKAITTDTQYFGPGTRLTVL.

DNA for the CDR3: TGCAGTGCTAGAGAGGGACCCACAGATACGCAGTATTTT. Amino acid sequence: CSAREGPTDTQYF. The genes are TRBV20-1 and TRBJ2-3; either TRBD1 or TRBD2 may supply D (5 bases each). The V gene's germline CDR1 is DFQATT and CDR2 SNEGSKA (reference sequence). The ends were cut back, 0 bases at V and 2 bases at J, with 6 bases in the middle. The CDR3 is made up of 13 amino acids.

This clonotype was recorded at least ten times. V and J are TRBV5-6 and TRBJ2-7, with D possibly being TRBD1 or TRBD2 (6 bases each). The germline V gene encodes CDR1 SGHDT and CDR2 YYEEEE. V was trimmed by 4 bases and J by 0 bases, leaving 14 bases between them. CDR3 length: 15 amino acids. The DNA of the CDR3 is TGTGCCAGCAGCCGAAGGGGGGCGAGCTCCTACGAGCAGTACTTC. It specifies CASSRRGASSYEQYF.

The genes are TRBV6-2 or TRBV6-3 and TRBJ2-2, with D possibly matching TRBD1 (6 bases). The germline CDR1 and CDR2 sequences are MNHEY and SVGEGT. The CDR3 has 15 residues. Trimming took off 6 bases at V and 0 bases at J, with 11 bases between the two ends. The CDR3 protein is CASSRTVANTGELFF. The CDR3 DNA follows: TGTGCCAGCAGCCGGACAGTCGCGAACACCGGGGAGCTGTTTTTT.

The rearrangement joins TRBV7-4 to TRBJ2-1; 7 bases line up with TRBD1. Per germline, CDR1 SGHVT and CDR2 SQSDAQ. J lost 6 bases, V lost 0 bases, and 2 bases had no gene match. The CDR3 runs to 14 residues. The CDR3 loop is CASSLARTGNEQFF. The DNA of the CDR3 is TGTGCCAGCAGCTTAGCGCGGACAGGCAATGAGCAGTTCTTC.

This sequence joins TRBV4-1 and TRBJ2-7; possible D gene TRBD2, 6 bases. Deletions cut 3 bases from V and 3 bases from J, with 15 bases between. The germline gives CDR1 MGHRA, CDR2 YSYEKL. CDR3 size: 15 residues. The CDR3 DNA reads as TGCGCCAGCAGCCATCAACTGGGACTCGGCTACGAGCAGTACTTC. It yields the protein CASSHQLGLGYEQYF.